This TCR beta chain was captured by sequencing in a study of human T cells and chemical hapten exposure. Study findings and constraints: Donors had alopecia, so their immune response may differ from healthy people's.

V lost 6 bases, J lost 2 bases, and 10 bases lay in between. This CDR3 contains 13 residues. Looked up from germline, CDR1 is MNHNS and CDR2 is SASEGT. Original processing notes: A typical sample had roughly 91,000 TCRs, with roughly 23,224 to 690,600 overall. TCRdb ran MiXCR on the RACE reads and lists one entry per CDR3 protein. Clone size and V and J calls follow TCRdb, not the original study. The sample contains about 120,000 distinct CDR3 sequences, approximately 13% of which appear only once. This clonotype appeared many times. Its specificity is unknown. The time point was: pre-sensitization, week 0. The treatment: therapeutic diphenylcyclopropenone sensitization with weekly scalp DPC. Sample donors consisted of patients with alopecia, aged 18 to 70 years, who were suitable for DPC.

This sequence originates from a woman aged 18 to 35 with alopecia areata. Some clones in this sample may be carry-over from other donors' samples. The chain carries TRBV6-1 and TRBJ1-2; TRBD1 might be the D (5 bases). The sequencing used whole blood, collected in connection with sensitization to the hapten diphenylcyclopropenone (DPC). DNA for the CDR3: TGTGCCAGCAGCCGGGACGGGAACTATGGCTACACCTTC. Encoded protein: CASSRDGNYGYTF.